Below, 11 T cell receptor beta chains from the same sample are listed, as sequenced in a study of blood T cell repertoires in COVID-19. Only in-frame clones appear in the TCRdb table, and some are missing; sequencing was by immunoSEQ multiplex PCR. The repertoire holds approximately 220,000 clones, over 80% seen once, with about 1.2% in the top ten. Sequencing was performed on PBMCs or T cells enriched from blood (not recorded which). These receptors came from a man between 25 and 39 years old who had recovered from COVID-19.

The rearrangement joins TRBV27 to TRBJ2-3; 7 bases fit TRBD2. The CDR3 has 13 residues. Trimming cost V 8 bases and J 3 bases; bases outside gene matches: 5. Germline CDR1 is MNHEY and CDR2 is SMNVEV (reference sequence). CDR3 sequence (DNA): TGTGCCAGCTGGCGGGAGCCAACAGATACGCAGTATTTT. Residues: CASWREPTDTQYF.

The V call is TRBV7-9, the J call TRBJ1-4, with a tentative D call TRBD1 (5 bases). The CDR3 has 18 amino acids. The V gene's germline CDR1 is SEHNR and CDR2 FQNEAQ (reference sequence). V lost 4 bases, J lost 4 bases, and 22 bases lay in between. The CDR3 spells CASSSRLEIGDINEKLFF. As DNA, the CDR3 is TGTGCCAGCAGCTCTCGGTTGGAGATAGGGGATATTAATGAAAAACTGTTTTTT.

A single count supports this clone. V usage is TRBV27 and J usage is TRBJ2-3; 10 nucleotides line up with TRBD1. Germline trimming cut 4 bases from V and 2 bases from J; bases unmatched to any gene: 3. CDR1 and CDR2 from the germline V gene are MNHEY and SMNVEV (reference sequence). The CDR3 covers 15 residues. This chain's CDR3 is CASSSGQGNTDTQYF. The CDR3 coding sequence is TGTGCCAGCAGTTCGGGACAGGGGAACACAGATACGCAGTATTTT.

This chain uses TRBV6-6 with TRBJ2-3, with TRBD1 matching 10 bases. Germline V CDR1 and CDR2: MNHNY, SVGAGI (reference sequence). The CDR3 consists of 14 residues. Trimming took 6 bases from V and 6 from J; bases not matched to a gene: 6. CDR3 protein: CASRSTGGGDTQYF. The CDR3 DNA sequence: TGTGCCAGCAGATCGACAGGGGGCGGGGATACGCAGTATTTT.

The rearrangement uses TRBV28 and TRBJ2-5; the D gene is possibly TRBD2 (5 bases). This CDR3 region has 16 residues. The ends were cut back, 4 bases at V and 4 bases at J, with 19 bases in the middle. Germline V lookup: CDR1 MDHEN, CDR2 SYDVKM. In DNA, the CDR3 is TGTGCCAGCAGTTCTCGTCTGGGAGATGGAAGAGAGACCCAGTACTTC. Translation: CASSSRLGDGRETQYF.

The V and J genes are TRBV27 and TRBJ1-5; 8 positions match TRBD1. This CDR3 is built from 17 residues. Looked up from germline, CDR1 is MNHEY and CDR2 is SMNVEV (reference sequence). J lost 4 bases, V lost 5 bases, and 13 bases had no gene match. The CDR3 spells CASSPYRGEGLNQPQHF. CDR3 bases: TGTGCCAGCAGTCCATACAGGGGGGAGGGCCTGAATCAGCCCCAGCATTTT.

V gene TRBV10-1 combines with J gene TRBJ1-1, with 7 bases fitting TRBD1. The CDR3 spans 14 residues. Per the germline V gene, CDR1 is WNHNN and CDR2 is SYGVQD (reference sequence). The trim removed 3 bases at V and 5 bases at J, leaving 6 bases unmatched. This CDR3 is CASSDRQGNTEAFF. The CDR3 DNA follows: TGCGCCAGCAGTGATCGACAGGGAAATACTGAAGCTTTCTTT.

The rearrangement links TRBV11-2 to TRBJ2-7; D unresolved. Germline V gives CDR1 SGHAT, CDR2 FQNNGV. CDR3 length: 14 amino acids. Trimming shortened V by 1 base and J by 1 base, and 8 bases separated the two germline ends. The CDR3 sequence: CASSLGGGSYEQYF. CDR3 coding DNA: TGTGCCAGCAGCTTAGGCGGCGGTTCCTACGAGCAGTACTTC.

The chain recombines TRBV4-3 with TRBJ1-1; TRBD1 matches at 7 bases. Unmatched junction bases numbered 7, after V lost 1 base and J lost 2 bases. The CDR3 totals 16 residues. The germline V gene has CDR1 LGHNA and CDR2 YSLEER. The CDR3 DNA sequence: TGCGCCAGCAGCCAAGGTACTGGGACAGCCAACACTGAAGCTTTCTTT. Its protein is CASSQGTGTANTEAFF.

V is TRBV4-3 and J is TRBJ1-1; D perhaps matches TRBD1 (6 bases). From germline, CDR1 is LGHNA and CDR2 YSLEER. The CDR3 has 14 residues. Trimming cost V 4 bases and J 3 bases, with 12 bases left between them. CDR3 coding DNA: TGCGCCAGCAGCCGAAGGACAGAATACACTGAAGCTTTCTTT. Translating it yields CASSRRTEYTEAFF.

This chain joins TRBV5-1 and TRBJ1-1; 7 bases agree with TRBD1. The V and J ends lost 3 bases and 0 bases, in that order; junction bases with no gene match: 5. Germline lookup yields CDR1 SGHRS and CDR2 YFSETQ. The CDR3 is 15 residues long. The CDR3 spells CASSWRDSMNTEAFF. In DNA form, the CDR3 reads TGCGCCAGCAGCTGGAGGGACAGCATGAACACTGAAGCTTTCTTT.